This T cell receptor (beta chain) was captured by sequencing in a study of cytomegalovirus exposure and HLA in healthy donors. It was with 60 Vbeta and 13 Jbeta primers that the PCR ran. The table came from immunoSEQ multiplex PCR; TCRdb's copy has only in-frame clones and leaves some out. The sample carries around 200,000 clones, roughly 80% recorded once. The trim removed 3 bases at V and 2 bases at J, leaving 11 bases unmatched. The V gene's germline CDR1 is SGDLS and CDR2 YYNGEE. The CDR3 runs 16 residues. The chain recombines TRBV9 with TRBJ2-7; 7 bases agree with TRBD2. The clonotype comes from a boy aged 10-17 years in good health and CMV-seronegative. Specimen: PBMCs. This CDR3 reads CASSGPRGGRAYEQYF. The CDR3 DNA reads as TGTGCCAGCAGCGGTCCCCGGGGCGGGAGAGCCTACGAGCAGTACTTC.